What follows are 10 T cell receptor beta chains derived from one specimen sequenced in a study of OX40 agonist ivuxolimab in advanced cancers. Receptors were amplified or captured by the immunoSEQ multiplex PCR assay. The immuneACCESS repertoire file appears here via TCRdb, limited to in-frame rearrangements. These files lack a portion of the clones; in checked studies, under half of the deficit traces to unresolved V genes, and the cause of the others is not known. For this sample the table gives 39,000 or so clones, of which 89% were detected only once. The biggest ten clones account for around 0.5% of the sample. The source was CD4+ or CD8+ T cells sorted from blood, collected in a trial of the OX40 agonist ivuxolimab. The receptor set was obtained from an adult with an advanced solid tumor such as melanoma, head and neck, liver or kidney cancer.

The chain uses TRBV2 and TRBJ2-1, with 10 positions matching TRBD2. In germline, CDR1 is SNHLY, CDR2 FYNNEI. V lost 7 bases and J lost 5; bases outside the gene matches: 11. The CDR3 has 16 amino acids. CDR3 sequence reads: CASKELAGNWDNEQFF. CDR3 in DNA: TGTGCCAGCAAGGAACTAGCGGGGAACTGGGACAATGAGCAGTTCTTC.

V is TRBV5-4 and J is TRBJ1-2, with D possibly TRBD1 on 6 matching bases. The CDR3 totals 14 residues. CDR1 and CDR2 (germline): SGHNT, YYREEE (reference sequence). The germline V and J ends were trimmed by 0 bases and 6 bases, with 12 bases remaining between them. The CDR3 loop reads CASSLAGRGDGYTF. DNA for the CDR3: TGTGCCAGCAGCTTGGCAGGCAGGGGAGATGGCTACACCTTC.

CDR3 DNA sequence: TGTGCCAGTAGCATGGGACAGGAGTATCAGCCCCAGCATTTT. It codes for CASSMGQEYQPQHF. V is TRBV19 and J is TRBJ1-5; 8 bases map to TRBD1. With V trimmed by 6 bases and J by 5 bases, 6 bases remained unmatched. This CDR3 is 14 amino acids long. Per the germline V gene, CDR1 is LNHDA and CDR2 is SQIVND (reference sequence).

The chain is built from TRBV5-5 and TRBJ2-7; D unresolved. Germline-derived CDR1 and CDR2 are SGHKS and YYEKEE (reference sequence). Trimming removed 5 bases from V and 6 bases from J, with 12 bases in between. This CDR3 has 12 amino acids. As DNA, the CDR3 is TGTGCCAGCAGATCGGAGAGAAGCGAGCAGTACTTC. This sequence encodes CASRSERSEQYF.

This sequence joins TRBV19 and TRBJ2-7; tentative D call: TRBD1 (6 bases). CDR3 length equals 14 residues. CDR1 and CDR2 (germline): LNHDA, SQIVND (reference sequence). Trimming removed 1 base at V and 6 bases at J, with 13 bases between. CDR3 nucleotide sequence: TGTGCCAGTAGTATAGCCGGGACACAAAGCGAGCAGTACTTC. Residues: CASSIAGTQSEQYF.

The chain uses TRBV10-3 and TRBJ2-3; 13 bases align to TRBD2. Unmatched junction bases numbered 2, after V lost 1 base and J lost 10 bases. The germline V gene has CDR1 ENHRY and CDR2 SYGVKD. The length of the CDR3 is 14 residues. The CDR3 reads CAISEWTSGGAQYF. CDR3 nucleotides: TGTGCCATCAGTGAGTGGACTAGCGGGGGTGCGCAGTATTTT.

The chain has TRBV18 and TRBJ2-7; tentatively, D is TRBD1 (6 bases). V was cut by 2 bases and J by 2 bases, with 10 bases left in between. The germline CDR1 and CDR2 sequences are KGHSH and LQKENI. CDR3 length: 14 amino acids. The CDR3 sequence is CASSPGGGPYEQYF. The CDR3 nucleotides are TGTGCCAGCTCACCAGGTGGGGGCCCCTACGAGCAGTACTTC.

CDR3 DNA sequence: TGTGCCAGCGGTAACTATGGCTACACCTTC. Translated: CASGNYGYTF. The chain couples TRBV5-8 to TRBJ1-2; D is ambiguous. This CDR3 contains 10 residues. Germline assignment: CDR1 SGHTS and CDR2 YDEGEE. V lost 7 bases to trimming and J lost 1 base, with 2 bases between them.

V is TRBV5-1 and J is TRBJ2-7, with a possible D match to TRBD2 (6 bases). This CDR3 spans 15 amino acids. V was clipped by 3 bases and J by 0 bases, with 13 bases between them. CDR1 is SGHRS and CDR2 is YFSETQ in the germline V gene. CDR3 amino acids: CASSYRDGGSYEQYF. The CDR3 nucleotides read TGCGCCAGCAGCTACCGGGACGGGGGCTCCTACGAGCAGTACTTC.

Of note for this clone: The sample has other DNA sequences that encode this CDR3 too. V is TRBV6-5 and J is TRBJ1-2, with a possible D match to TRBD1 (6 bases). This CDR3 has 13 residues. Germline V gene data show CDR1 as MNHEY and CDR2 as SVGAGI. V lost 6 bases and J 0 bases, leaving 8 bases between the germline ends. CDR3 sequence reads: CASSRTANYGYTF. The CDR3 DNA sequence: TGTGCCAGCAGCAGGACAGCTAACTATGGCTACACCTTC.